The source of this T cell receptor (beta chain) is a study of molecular identifiers for immune sequencing clone quantification (dated by TCRdb to about 2018). Regarding the study in general: For a replicate experiment, the RNA from either around 20,000 or 100,000 naive CD8 T cells was divided into five aliquots, and four of those aliquots went on to sequencing. The study was a methods study using CD8 T cells to benchmark molecular-identifier clustering-based TCR repertoire sequencing (MIDCIRS) and TCR RNA copy counting.

Concerning this clonotype itself: There is no known antigen for this receptor. A much larger clone differs by one base, so this may be a read error.

Points the paper makes about the study in general: Modeling gave 3 to 3.5 recovered TCR RNA copies per cell versus about 10 by digital PCR, implying roughly 28% capture efficiency. When barcode sub-clustering was left out, chimeric consensus sequences inflated TCR diversity, with chimeras reaching as high as 47%. Clones above 20 RNA copies held over 97% of molecules in CMV-specific effector cells but under 1% in naive cells. A single cell's worth of spiked-in Jurkat TCR RNA was reported detectable even among about a million naive CD8 T cells. The sizes of highly expanded clones could end up underestimated when identical TCR molecules share a barcode. The naive libraries included spiked-in Jurkat TCR RNA (around 10 copies' worth), and this RNA is not part of the donor repertoire.

Libraries of naive CD8 T cells were generated from roughly 20,000 to 1,000,000 sorted cells, with 10%, 30% or 50% of the purified RNA used. On a BD FACSAria II, naive CD8 T cells were FACS-sorted as CD8+CD4-CCR7+CD45RA+ and collected into RLT Plus buffer. To test detection sensitivity, Jurkat RNA equal to ten TCR copies was added to samples of about 20,000-1,000,000 naive CD8 T cells. Enrichment of CD8 T cells was performed with RosetteSep CD8+ T Cell Enrichment Cocktail and Ficoll-Paque, after which ACK red cell lysis was carried out. The CDR3 starts with the cysteine, ends with the phenylalanine, and has 16 residues. Only the CDR3 DNA is retained, 48 bases long and in frame from the first base. The germline V gene provides CDR1 SGHVS and CDR2 FNYEAQ. V is cut back by 5 bases and J by 6 bases, with 12 bases in the junction unmatched. Receptor libraries were prepared by PCR. This sample was sequenced with an Illumina HiSeq 4000. Preparation of bulk TCR libraries followed a previously described approach, with the TCR primers listed in Table S5. Purification of total RNA was performed with the Qiagen AllPrep DNA/RNA kit. Before analysis, reads from multiple sequencing runs of the same library were pooled. The source study handled its data this way. Reads were retained only if an exact TCR constant sequence was present, and the retained reads were trimmed to 150 nt and grouped according to their 12-nt molecular barcodes. Reads inside each barcode group were sub-clustered using a 15% Levenshtein threshold, and a quality-weighted consensus sequence was constructed for each RNA molecule. Non-functional sequences were filtered out, along with any lower-count sequence sitting one edit away from another sequence. Barcode sub-clusters with fewer than 20% of the maximum read count were removed, based on fitting two negative binomial distributions. TCRdb applied fastp at Q25 and MiXCR to the public reads, then kept only in-frame beta chains. CDR3 protein sequences are deduplicated, and each keeps its most common genes and DNA. None of the V and J calls come from the authors' own analysis; TCRdb made them. Across this sample there are about 640,000 distinct CDR3 sequences, with 20% seen only once. Approximately 0.9% of the sample lies in the top ten.

This receptor was identified in a human donor in good health. Some libraries in this study had Jurkat cell RNA spiked in. The specimen was naive CD8+ T cells from blood, with Jurkat cell RNA spiked in. The cell subset or site label of this sample denotes: FACS-sorted CD8+CD4-CCR7+CD45RA+ naive T cells. The V gene is TRBV7-6 and the J gene is TRBJ2-2; 7 of the junction bases match TRBD1. The CDR3 reads as follows: CASSIPSGTVSGELFF. The nucleotides are TGTGCCAGCAGCATACCTTCCGGGACAGTGTCCGGGGAGCTGTTTTTT.